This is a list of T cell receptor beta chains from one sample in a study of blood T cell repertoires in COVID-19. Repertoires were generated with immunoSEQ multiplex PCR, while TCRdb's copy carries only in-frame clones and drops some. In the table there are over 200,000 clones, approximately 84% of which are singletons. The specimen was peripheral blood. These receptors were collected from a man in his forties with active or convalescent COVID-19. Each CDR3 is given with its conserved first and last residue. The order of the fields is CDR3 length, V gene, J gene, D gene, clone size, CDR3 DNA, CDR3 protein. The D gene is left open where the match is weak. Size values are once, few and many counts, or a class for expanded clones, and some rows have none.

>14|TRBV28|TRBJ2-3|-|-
TGTGCCAGCAGGTCCAGCGGGAGCACAGATACGCAGTATTTT
CASRSSGSTDTQYF
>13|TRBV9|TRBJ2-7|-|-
TGTGCCAGCAGCCCCCCACGCGAGGCGGAGCAGTACTTC
CASSPPREAEQYF
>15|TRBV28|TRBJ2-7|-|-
TGTGTCTTGAACCTGGACCATTTCGGGACCTACGAGCAGTACTTC
CVLNLDHFGTYEQYF
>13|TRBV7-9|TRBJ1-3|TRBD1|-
TGTGCCAGCGGGACAGGGCCCGGAAACACCATATATTTT
CASGTGPGNTIYF
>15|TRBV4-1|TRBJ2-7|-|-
TGCGCCAGCAGCCAAGACTCTAGCCCGGGGGACGAGCAGTACTTC
CASSQDSSPGDEQYF
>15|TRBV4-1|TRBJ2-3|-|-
TGCGCCAGCAGCCAAGAGGGGGCAGGGGCAGATACGCAGTATTTT
CASSQEGAGADTQYF
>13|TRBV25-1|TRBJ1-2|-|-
TGTGCCAGCAGTGGTTCAGGGGTCTCTGGCTACACCTTC
CASSGSGVSGYTF
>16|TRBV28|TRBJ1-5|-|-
TGTGCCAGCAGTGCAGGGGCCCACGCTAGCAATCAGCCCCAGCATTTT
CASSAGAHASNQPQHF
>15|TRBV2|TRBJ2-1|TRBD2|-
TGTGCCAGCATCCAGCGGGAGGGCCCATGGAATGAGCAGTTCTTC
CASIQREGPWNEQFF
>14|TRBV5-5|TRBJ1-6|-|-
TGTGCCAGCAGCTGGACTTCCTATAATTCACCCCTCCACTTT
CASSWTSYNSPLHF
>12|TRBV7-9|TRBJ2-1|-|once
TGTGCCAGCACCCGTCCTAGAAATGAGCAGTTCTTC
CASTRPRNEQFF
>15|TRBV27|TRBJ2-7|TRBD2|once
TGTGCCAGCAGGCTTACTAGCGGGGCCTACTACGAGCAGTACTTC
CASRLTSGAYYEQYF
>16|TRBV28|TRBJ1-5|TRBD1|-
TGTGCCAGCAGTTTGTTCCGGGTGAGGGGGCGAAAGCCCCAGCATTTT
CASSLFRVRGRKPQHF
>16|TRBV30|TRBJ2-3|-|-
TGTGCCTGGAGCCCTGTTGGAGGGGTTAGCACAGATACGCAGTATTTT
CAWSPVGGVSTDTQYF
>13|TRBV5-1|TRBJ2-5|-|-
TGCGCCAGCAGGGCGGAGGGAGTCGAGACCCAGTACTTC
CASRAEGVETQYF
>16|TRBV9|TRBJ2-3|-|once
TGTGCCAGCAGCGTAGGTAGGAGGGGTTTAACTGATACGCAGTATTTT
CASSVGRRGLTDTQYF
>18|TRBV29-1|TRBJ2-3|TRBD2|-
TGCAGCGTTGAAGTTGTCGCTAGCGGGAGCCCTAGCACAGATACGCAGTATTTT
CSVEVVASGSPSTDTQYF
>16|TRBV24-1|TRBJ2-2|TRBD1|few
TGTGCCACCAGTGATGGAGGGACAGGGGTGACCGGGGAGCTGTTTTTT
CATSDGGTGVTGELFF
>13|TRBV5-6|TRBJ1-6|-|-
TGTGCCAGCACACGAGGGAGGAATTCACCCCTCCACTTT
CASTRGRNSPLHF
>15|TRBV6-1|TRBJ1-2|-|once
TGTGCCAGCAGTGAAGCGATCGGCAGGGGTTATGGCTACACCTTC
CASSEAIGRGYGYTF
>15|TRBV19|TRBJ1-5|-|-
TGTGCCAGTAGTATAGACGGACTGCCGGTCCAGCCCCAGCATTTT
CASSIDGLPVQPQHF
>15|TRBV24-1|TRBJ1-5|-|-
TGTGCCACCAGTGACCACCGACAGCCCGATCAGCCCCAGCATTTT
CATSDHRQPDQPQHF
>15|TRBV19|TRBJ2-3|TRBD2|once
TGTGCCAGTAGTATAGTAGCGGGAGGGCCAGATACGCAGTATTTT
CASSIVAGGPDTQYF
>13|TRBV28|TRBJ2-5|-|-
TGTGCCAGCAGTACGGAGGGAGGAGAGACCCAGTACTTC
CASSTEGGETQYF
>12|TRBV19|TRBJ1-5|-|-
TGTGCCACTGACAGTTACAATCAGCCCCAGCATTTT
CATDSYNQPQHF
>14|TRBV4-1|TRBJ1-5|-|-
TGCGCCAGCAGCCAAGATGGCAGCAATCAGCCCCAGCATTTT
CASSQDGSNQPQHF
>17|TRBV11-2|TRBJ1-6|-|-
TGTGCCAGCAGCTTATACAGATTGAGCTCCTATAATTCACCCCTCCACTTT
CASSLYRLSSYNSPLHF
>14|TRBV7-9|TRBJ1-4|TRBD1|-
TGTGCCAGCAGCCTGGGACAGGGAGGGGAAAAACTGTTTTTT
CASSLGQGGEKLFF
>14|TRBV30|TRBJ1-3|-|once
TGTGCCTGGAGTGCCCTGACAGTTGGAAACACCATATATTTT
CAWSALTVGNTIYF
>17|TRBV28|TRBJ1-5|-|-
TGTGCCAGCAGCCTCCCCTATAGGAGTCATAGCAATCAGCCCCAGCATTTT
CASSLPYRSHSNQPQHF
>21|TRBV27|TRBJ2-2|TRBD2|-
TGTGCCAGCAGTTTAGTTGTTCTTGGACTAGCGGGGACGGTTCACACCGGGGAGCTGTTTTTT
CASSLVVLGLAGTVHTGELFF
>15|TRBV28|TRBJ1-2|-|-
TGTGCCAGCAGTTTGAGAGGGGGTGTTAACTATGGCTACACCTTC
CASSLRGGVNYGYTF
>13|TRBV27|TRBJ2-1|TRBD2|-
TGTGCCAGCAGTTTGGGACTAGATAATGAGCAGTTCTTC
CASSLGLDNEQFF
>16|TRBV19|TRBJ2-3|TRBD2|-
TGTGCCAGTAGTATGGGACTAGCGGATAGCACAGATACGCAGTATTTT
CASSMGLADSTDTQYF
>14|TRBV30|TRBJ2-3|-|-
TGTGCCTGGAGTGTACTGCAGGTGACAGATACGCAGTATTTT
CAWSVLQVTDTQYF
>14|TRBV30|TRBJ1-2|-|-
TGTGCCTGGAGCCCGCAGACGGCGGGCTATGGCTACACCTTC
CAWSPQTAGYGYTF
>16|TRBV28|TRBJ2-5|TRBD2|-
TGTGCCAGCAGTTTATTGCCTAGCGGGAGCCCAGAGACCCAGTACTTC
CASSLLPSGSPETQYF
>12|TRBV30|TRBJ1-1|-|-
TGTGCCTGGAGTCAGGGAATCACTGAAGCTTTCTTT
CAWSQGITEAFF
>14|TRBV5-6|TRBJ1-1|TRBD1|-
TGTGCCAGCAGCCTAGGGGACAGGGAAACTGAAGCTTTCTTT
CASSLGDRETEAFF
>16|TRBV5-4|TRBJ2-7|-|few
TGTGCCAGCAGCCCGCCGGGGGGACAGGCGTCCGGCGAGCAGTACTTC
CASSPPGGQASGEQYF
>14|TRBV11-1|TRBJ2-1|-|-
TGTGCCAGCAGCCCCCGCGGGAATTACAATGAGCAGTTCTTC
CASSPRGNYNEQFF
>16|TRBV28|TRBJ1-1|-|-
TGTGCCAGCAGTCTCACCGAGTTAGGGGGGAACACTGAAGCTTTCTTT
CASSLTELGGNTEAFF
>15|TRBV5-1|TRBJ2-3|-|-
TGCGCCAGCAGCTCGCTTACTAGAGGCACAGATACGCAGTATTTT
CASSSLTRGTDTQYF
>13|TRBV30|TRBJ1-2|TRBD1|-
TGTGCCTGGAGAGAAGCCTGGACAGGGGGCTACACCTTC
CAWREAWTGGYTF
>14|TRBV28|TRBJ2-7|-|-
TGTGCCAGCAGTTTGCCACAGGGGCGGGGCGAGCAGTACTTC
CASSLPQGRGEQYF
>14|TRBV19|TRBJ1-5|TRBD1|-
TGTGCCAGTAGTTCACAGGGGTCTCAACAGCCCCAGCATTTT
CASSSQGSQQPQHF
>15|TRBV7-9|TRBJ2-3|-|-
TGTGCCAGCAGCTTAACCTTGAACAGGGCAGATACGCAGTATTTT
CASSLTLNRADTQYF
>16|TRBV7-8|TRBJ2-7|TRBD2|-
TGTGCCAGCAGCCGTCGGACTGCGGGGGATTCCTACGAGCAGTACTTC
CASSRRTAGDSYEQYF
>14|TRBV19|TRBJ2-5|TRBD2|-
TGTGCCAGTAGTAGGGGCGGGAGTGGGGAGACCCAGTACTTC
CASSRGGSGETQYF
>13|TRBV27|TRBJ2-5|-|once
TGTGCCAGCAGTTTATCGGAGCAAGAGACCCAGTACTTC
CASSLSEQETQYF
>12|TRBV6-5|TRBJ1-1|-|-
TGTGCCAGCAGTTCCATGAACACTGAAGCTTTCTTT
CASSSMNTEAFF
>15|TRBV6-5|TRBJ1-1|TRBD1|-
TGTGCCAGCAGGGCGATAGTGACCAGGGGGACTGAAGCTTTCTTT
CASRAIVTRGTEAFF